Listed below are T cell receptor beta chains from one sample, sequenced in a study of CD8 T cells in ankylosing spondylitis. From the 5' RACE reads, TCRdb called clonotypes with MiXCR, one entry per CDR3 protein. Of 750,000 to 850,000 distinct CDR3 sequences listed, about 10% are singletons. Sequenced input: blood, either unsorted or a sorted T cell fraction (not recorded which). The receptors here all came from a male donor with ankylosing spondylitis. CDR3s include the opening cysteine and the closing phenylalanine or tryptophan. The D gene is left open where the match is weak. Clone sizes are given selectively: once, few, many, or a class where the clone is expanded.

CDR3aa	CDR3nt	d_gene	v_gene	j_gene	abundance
CATEGLSYEQYF	TGTGCCACGGAGGGGCTCTCCTACGAGCAGTACTTC	NA	TRBV7-3	TRBJ2-7	NA
CASSLGVPYQETQYF	TGTGCCAGCAGCTTAGGGGTACCGTACCAAGAGACCCAGTACTTC	NA	TRBV11-2	TRBJ2-5	NA
CSVEDYRYGYTF	TGCAGCGTTGAAGACTACCGTTATGGCTACACCTTC	NA	TRBV29-1	TRBJ1-2	few
CASSYQLQETQYF	TGTGCCAGCAGTTACCAGCTACAAGAGACCCAGTACTTC	NA	TRBV6-2/TRBV6-3	TRBJ2-5	NA
CASSQEPGDSGNTIYF	TGCGCCAGCAGCCAGGAACCAGGGGACTCTGGAAACACCATATATTTT	NA	TRBV5-1	TRBJ1-3	few
CSARDTGWYEKLFF	TGCAGTGCTAGAGACACAGGGTGGTATGAAAAACTGTTTTTT	NA	TRBV20-1	TRBJ1-4	NA
CASSLVDRGGSYEQYF	TGTGCCAGCAGCTTAGTAGACAGGGGGGGCTCCTACGAGCAGTACTTC	TRBD1	TRBV7-2	TRBJ2-7	NA
CSAQRRRETQYF	TGCAGTGCCCAGAGGAGGAGAGAGACCCAGTACTTC	NA	TRBV20-1	TRBJ2-5	few
CASGLAGGSSYNEQFF	TGTGCCAGCGGACTAGCGGGAGGCAGCTCCTACAATGAGCAGTTCTTC	TRBD2	TRBV28	TRBJ2-1	many
CASSESGPRGHEQFF	TGTGCCAGCAGCGAAAGCGGGCCCCGCGGACATGAGCAGTTCTTC	NA	TRBV25-1	TRBJ2-1	NA
CASSSLAGLSYNEQFF	TGTGCCAGCAGTTCACTAGCGGGGCTCTCCTACAATGAGCAGTTCTTC	TRBD2	TRBV28	TRBJ2-1	many
CASSYPGGSYEQYF	TGTGCCAGCAGTTATCCCGGGGGTTCCTACGAGCAGTACTTC	NA	TRBV6-2/TRBV6-3	TRBJ2-7	many
CATSLGGNTGELFF	TGTGCCACCAGTCTGGGGGGAAACACCGGGGAGCTGTTTTTT	NA	TRBV24-1	TRBJ2-2	few